This T cell receptor beta chain was captured in a study of blood T cell repertoires in COVID-19. Turning to the study itself: T cells, B-cell-depleted T cells, or PBMCs supplied cDNA or gDNA.

This CDR3 has 13 amino acids. The V and J ends lost 4 bases and 2 bases respectively, with 8 bases between them. Germline V gives CDR1 LGHNA, CDR2 YNFKEQ. Original analysis: Nucleated cell counts were estimated from reference gene primer amplification. Generated by immunoSEQ multiplex PCR, the TCRdb table keeps only in-frame clones and is missing some. That table gives V, J and clone size, and the DNA gave D and trimming. The table lists about 320,000 clones, about nine tenths of them singletons, with 2% to 3% in the top ten. Two consecutive negative NP/OP PCR tests, clearance, or resolved symptoms defined Cohort 3 recovery.

V and J are TRBV4-2 and TRBJ1-2; no clear D. The receptor comes from a man aged 55 to 69 who had recovered from COVID-19. Input material: PBMCs or T cells enriched from blood (not recorded which). CDR3 region: CASSPAGNYGYTF. The CDR3 coding sequence is TGTGCCAGCAGCCCCGCCGGGAACTATGGCTACACCTTC.